What follows are 23 T cell receptor beta chains derived from one specimen sequenced in a study of human thymus T cells (dated by TCRdb to 2020 to 2021). Library generation was performed with the immunoSEQ multiplex PCR assay. TCRdb limited this immuneACCESS table to in-frame rearrangements with V and J called. A share of clones is missing; checked studies link under half to unresolved V genes, and the rest is unexplained. Here the sample has 100,000 to 150,000 clones; around 94% occur a single time. Jointly, the top ten make up roughly 0.024% of the sample. Thymus tissue was obtained as surgical resects removed during corrective cardiac surgery. The material sequenced was thymus tissue. All receptors derive from a boy younger than two with a congenital heart defect but otherwise immunologically healthy.

The gene calls are TRBV28 and TRBJ2-2; D perhaps matches TRBD1 (5 bases). V shed 2 bases and J shed 6 bases, with 13 bases lying between them. The CDR3 spans 15 residues. Germline V lookup: CDR1 MDHEN, CDR2 SYDVKM. CDR3 nucleotide sequence: TGTGCCAGCAGTTTACATAGGGGATGGGCCGGGGAGCTGTTTTTT. This gives the protein CASSLHRGWAGELFF. The variable domain in full, with the rest retrieved from reference TRBV28 and TRBJ2-2, is DVKVTQSSRYLVKRTGEKVFLECVQDMDHENMFWYRQDPGLGLRLIYFSYDVKMKEKGDIPEGYSVSREKKERFSLILESASTNQTSMYLCASSLHRGWAGELFFGEGSRLTVL.

The chain joins TRBV5-6 to TRBJ2-7; no clear D. Per germline, CDR1 SGHDT and CDR2 YYEEEE. The CDR3 spans 14 residues. Between the trimmed V and J ends, which lost 0 bases and 3 bases, there was a span of 10 bases. CDR3 region: CASSLEEWDYEQYF. The CDR3 bases are TGTGCCAGCAGCTTGGAGGAATGGGACTACGAGCAGTACTTC.

This clone came up once. V gene TRBV5-6 combines with J gene TRBJ2-7, with D hard to call. Deletions cut 0 bases from V and 0 bases from J, with 10 bases between. The germline CDR1 and CDR2 sequences are SGHDT and YYEEEE. The CDR3 consists of 15 residues. CDR3 sequence reads: CASSLGSPGSYEQYF. CDR3 nucleotides: TGTGCCAGCAGCTTGGGGAGTCCCGGCTCCTACGAGCAGTACTTC. Looking up the rest from reference TRBV5-6 and TRBJ2-7 gives the full variable domain: DAGVTQSPTHLIKTRGQQVTLRCSPKSGHDTVSWYQQALGQGPQFIFQYYEEEERQRGNFPDRFSGHQFPNYSSELNVNALLLGDSALYLCASSLGSPGSYEQYFGPGTRLTVT.

This chain uses TRBV30 with TRBJ1-3; D is perhaps TRBD1 (6 bases). V was trimmed by 0 bases and J by 0 bases, leaving 18 bases between them. Germline CDR1 and CDR2: GTSNPN and SVGIG (reference sequence). This CDR3 is 18 amino acids long. CDR3 sequence (DNA): TGTGCCTGGAGTGTACGGGGCAGGGGCCCCCTCTCTGGAAACACCATATATTTT. It specifies CAWSVRGRGPLSGNTIYF.

The chain employs TRBV5-4 and TRBJ2-1, with D possibly matching TRBD2 (6 bases). V was trimmed by 3 bases and J by 1 base, leaving 17 bases between them. This CDR3 spans 17 amino acids. Germline loops: CDR1 SGHNT, CDR2 YYREEE (reference sequence). The CDR3: CASSYGTSDPSYNEQFF. DNA of the CDR3: TGTGCCAGCAGCTACGGGACTTCCGACCCTTCCTACAATGAGCAGTTCTTC.

This rearrangement joins TRBV27 to TRBJ1-3; no clear D gene. V lost 10 bases and J 7 bases, leaving 20 bases between the germline ends. Germline CDR1 is MNHEY and CDR2 is SMNVEV (reference sequence). This CDR3 has 14 amino acids. CDR3 loop: CAISAPGGQNTIYF. The CDR3 DNA reads as TGTGCCATTTCTGCGCCGGGAGGCCAGAACACCATATATTTT.

The rearrangement uses TRBV4-2 and TRBJ2-5; D is uncertain. From germline, CDR1 is LGHNA and CDR2 YNFKEQ. Trimming took off 0 bases at V and 5 bases at J, with 22 bases between the two ends. The CDR3 covers 18 residues. CDR3 protein: CASSQEVSPGPDGETQYF. In DNA, the CDR3 is TGTGCCAGCAGCCAAGAAGTGAGTCCTGGCCCCGATGGGGAGACCCAGTACTTC.

This clone was recorded a few times. This chain links TRBV30 with TRBJ1-6, with TRBD1 as a possible D gene (6 bases). Looked up from germline, CDR1 is GTSNPN and CDR2 is SVGIG (reference sequence). Trimming stripped 0 bases from V and 3 bases from J, with 21 bases between. The CDR3 runs to 19 residues. DNA for the CDR3: TGTGCCTGGAGTGTAAGTACCCCTGGCAAGGGGGTCTATAATTCACCCCTCCACTTT. Protein sequence: CAWSVSTPGKGVYNSPLHF. Drawing the rest from reference TRBV30 and TRBJ1-6, the complete variable domain is SQTIHQWPATLVQPVGSPLSLECTVEGTSNPNLYWYRQAAGRGLQLLFYSVGIGQISSEVPQNLSASRPQDRQFILSSKKLLLSDSGFYLCAWSVSTPGKGVYNSPLHFGNGTRLTVT.

The rearrangement joins TRBV6-1 to TRBJ1-2, with 9 bases matching TRBD1. V lost 8 bases to trimming and J lost 0 bases; unmatched junction nucleotides: 4. The CDR3 contains 14 residues. Germline CDR1 MNHNS, CDR2 SASEGT. The CDR3 here is CASSQGAPNYGYTF. The CDR3 coding sequence is TGTGCCAGCTCACAGGGGGCTCCTAACTATGGCTACACCTTC.

V gene TRBV11-3 combines with J gene TRBJ1-2; D not resolved. V lost 4 bases to trimming and J lost 6 bases, with 21 bases between them. Looked up from germline, CDR1 is SGHNT and CDR2 is YENEEA. The length of the CDR3 is 16 residues. CDR3 DNA: TGTGCCAGCAGCTCCTACTCATCGAATACGGCGGATGGCTACACCTTC. It codes for CASSSYSSNTADGYTF.

This rearrangement joins TRBV7-2 to TRBJ2-7; 8 nucleotides agree with TRBD1. Germline V gene data show CDR1 as SGHTA and CDR2 as FQGNSA. The CDR3 consists of 15 residues. Losses at the gene ends were 5 bases for V and 5 bases for J; bases not matched to a gene: 11. The CDR3: CASSPNDRGLNEQYF. CDR3 sequence (DNA): TGTGCCAGCAGCCCTAACGACAGGGGATTAAACGAGCAGTACTTC.

This rearrangement joins TRBV5-1 to TRBJ1-6; perhaps TRBD1 as D (6 bases). The germline V gene has CDR1 SGHRS and CDR2 YFSETQ. This CDR3 is built from 15 residues. V lost 0 bases, J lost 8 bases, and 12 bases lay in between. CDR3 sequence reads: CASSLVTGSDSPLHF. CDR3 in DNA: TGCGCCAGCAGCTTGGTCACAGGGTCTGATTCACCCCTCCACTTT.

V usage is TRBV6-1 and J usage is TRBJ1-3; no definite D call. The germline V gene has CDR1 MNHNS and CDR2 SASEGT. V lost 7 bases to trimming and J lost 5 bases, with 12 bases between them. This CDR3 is 13 amino acids long. CDR3 sequence reads: CASNGPPRNTIYF. The DNA for the CDR3 is TGTGCCAGCAACGGCCCCCCCCGAAACACCATATATTTT.

This chain joins TRBV11-2 and TRBJ2-7; 7 bases line up with TRBD1. Germline loops: CDR1 SGHAT, CDR2 FQNNGV. This CDR3 spans 15 amino acids. V lost 5 bases, J lost 0 bases, and 7 bases stayed unmatched. CDR3 in DNA: TGTGCCAGCAGCCGCGGACAGGTCCGCTCCTACGAGCAGTACTTC. Translating it yields CASSRGQVRSYEQYF. Full variable domain (missing parts from reference TRBV11-2 and TRBJ2-7): EAGVAQSPRYKIIEKRQSVAFWCNPISGHATLYWYQQILGQGPKLLIQFQNNGVVDDSQLPKDRFSAERLKGVDSTLKIQPAKLEDSAVYLCASSRGQVRSYEQYFGPGTRLTVT.

The chain recombines TRBV6-6 with TRBJ2-1; 7 bases fit TRBD2. The CDR3 spans 16 residues. V shed 2 bases and J 0 bases; nucleotides not matched to a gene: 4. Looked up from germline, CDR1 is MNHNY and CDR2 is SVGAGI (reference sequence). CDR3 nucleotides: TGTGCCAGCAGTTACCCTGGCGGGGGCTCCTACAATGAGCAGTTCTTC. Protein sequence: CASSYPGGGSYNEQFF.

This chain uses TRBV20-1 with TRBJ1-2; maybe TRBD1 (5 bases). CDR1 is DFQATT and CDR2 is SNEGSKA in the germline V gene (reference sequence). The CDR3 contains 10 residues. Trimming took off 7 bases at V and 3 bases at J, with 6 bases between the two ends. DNA for the CDR3: TGCAGTGTGGGGGACTATGGCTACACCTTC. Translation gives CSVGDYGYTF.

The chain uses TRBV6-6 and TRBJ1-5, with D uncertain. CDR3 length: 14 amino acids. Per the germline V gene, CDR1 is MNHNY and CDR2 is SVGAGI (reference sequence). The ends were cut back, 5 bases at V and 1 base at J, with 9 bases in the middle. CDR3 DNA: TGTGCCAGCAGTCCCCGGCAGAGCAATCAGCCCCAGCATTTT. Amino acid sequence: CASSPRQSNQPQHF.

This rearrangement joins TRBV19 to TRBJ1-1, with D hard to call. Germline V gene sequence: CDR1 LNHDA, CDR2 SQIVND (reference sequence). Trimming took off 5 bases at V and 1 base at J, with 11 bases between the two ends. The CDR3 sequence is 14 residues long. The CDR3 DNA sequence: TGTGCCAGTAGTTCGGAGAAGGGGAACACTGAAGCTTTCTTT. Translated: CASSSEKGNTEAFF.

The rearrangement joins TRBV19 to TRBJ1-1, with D unresolved. This CDR3 is 15 amino acids long. Germline loops: CDR1 LNHDA, CDR2 SQIVND (reference sequence). Trimming removed 3 bases from V and 1 base from J, with 12 bases in between. The CDR3 DNA reads as TGTGCCAGTAGTATTTTTCATTTGACGAACACTGAAGCTTTCTTT. Amino acids: CASSIFHLTNTEAFF.

This rearrangement joins TRBV28 to TRBJ1-4; the match to TRBD1 covers 9 bases. The CDR3 sequence is 14 residues long. The J segment lost 10 bases and the V segment lost 3 bases, leaving 6 bases of the junction unmatched. CDR1 is MDHEN and CDR2 is SYDVKM in the germline V gene. CDR3 DNA sequence: TGTGCCAGCAGTTTTGGGGACAGGGCGCGAAAACTGTTTTTT. Translation: CASSFGDRARKLFF.

The CDR3 coding sequence is TGTGCCACCAGTACAAGAAGGACCTCGAGAAGGAGCTCCTATAATTCACCCCTCCACTTT. It codes for CATSTRRTSRRSSYNSPLHF. This chain connects TRBV15 to TRBJ1-6; D is unresolved. This CDR3 contains 20 residues. The V gene's germline CDR1 is LNHNV and CDR2 YYDKDF (reference sequence). V lost 6 bases and J 0 bases, leaving 24 bases between the germline ends.

The DNA of the CDR3 is TGTGCTAGTGGTTCCGACCCGAGCAGGGATGGCTACACCTTC. Translating gives CASGSDPSRDGYTF. This chain links TRBV12-5 with TRBJ1-2; D may be TRBD1 (5 bases). Trimming shortened V by 4 bases and J by 6 bases, and 15 bases separated the two germline ends. Germline assignment: CDR1 LGHNT and CDR2 FRNRAP. The CDR3 is 14 residues long.

This sequence joins TRBV10-3 and TRBJ2-3; no firm D call. Germline loops: CDR1 ENHRY, CDR2 SYGVKD. This CDR3 is 13 amino acids long. V dropped 4 bases and J dropped 0 bases, with 5 bases sitting between them. The CDR3 DNA is TGTGCCATCAGTGCAACTAGCACAGATACGCAGTATTTT. Its translation is CAISATSTDTQYF.